A selection of T cell receptor beta chains follows, all from one sample in a study of cytomegalovirus exposure and HLA in healthy donors. Using immunoSEQ multiplex PCR, the repertoire was profiled, and TCRdb retains in-frame clones only, with some absent. The repertoire holds 110,000 to 150,000 clones, with 70% to 80% as singletons. Material: PBMCs. These receptors were taken from a male donor in good health and CMV-seronegative. CDR3s include the opening cysteine and the closing phenylalanine or tryptophan. The order of the fields is D gene, V gene, J gene, clone size, CDR3 DNA, CDR3 protein. A D gene is named only where the DNA matches it firmly. The listing skips clone size in some rows; elsewhere it reads once, few, many or a size class.

D: -
V: TRBV29-1
J: TRBJ2-6
size: -
DNA: TGCAGCGTTGAATCTTTCGGAGGTGGGGCCAACGTCCTGACTTTC
CDR3: CSVESFGGGANVLTF

D: TRBD1
V: TRBV7-9
J: TRBJ2-7
size: -
DNA: TGTGCCAGCAGCTTATTGGGGACAGGGGCCTACGAGCAGTACTTC
CDR3: CASSLLGTGAYEQYF

D: -
V: TRBV2
J: TRBJ2-7
size: -
DNA: TGTGCCAGCAGGAGACTGGGTACCTACGAGCAGTACTTC
CDR3: CASRRLGTYEQYF

D: -
V: TRBV11-2
J: TRBJ2-7
size: once
DNA: TGTGCCAGCAGCTCCCCGAGACTTGCATACGAGCAGTACTTC
CDR3: CASSSPRLAYEQYF

D: -
V: TRBV7-9
J: TRBJ1-1
size: few
DNA: TGTGCCAGCAGCTTAGAAAAGGCAGGGCTTAGGACTGAAGCTTTCTTT
CDR3: CASSLEKAGLRTEAFF

D: TRBD1
V: TRBV2
J: TRBJ1-5
size: -
DNA: TGTGCCAGCACCCTAAGGGACAGGGGATCGATTATCGGTCAGCCCCAGCATTTT
CDR3: CASTLRDRGSIIGQPQHF

D: -
V: TRBV5-6
J: TRBJ1-2
size: -
DNA: TGTGCCAGCAGCTGGGGAGGACCTGTGAACTATGGCTACACCTTC
CDR3: CASSWGGPVNYGYTF

D: -
V: TRBV14
J: TRBJ2-3
size: once
DNA: TGTGCCAGCAGCCAAAAACAAAACACAGATACGCAGTATTTT
CDR3: CASSQKQNTDTQYF

D: -
V: TRBV6-5
J: TRBJ1-2
size: few
DNA: TGTGCCAGCAGTTACGAGAACTATGGGGGCTACACCTTC
CDR3: CASSYENYGGYTF

D: -
V: TRBV27
J: TRBJ2-7
size: once
DNA: TGTGCCAGCAGTTTGGGGAGCGAGCAGTACTTC
CDR3: CASSLGSEQYF

D: -
V: TRBV5-1
J: TRBJ2-3
size: once
DNA: TGCGCCAGCGTCCGTGTCGGTGGCACAGATACGCAGTATTTT
CDR3: CASVRVGGTDTQYF

D: -
V: TRBV10-3
J: TRBJ1-1
size: -
DNA: TGTGCCATCAGGGACATTAAGAACACTGAAGCTTTCTTT
CDR3: CAIRDIKNTEAFF

D: TRBD2
V: TRBV6-1
J: TRBJ2-1
size: many
DNA: TGTGCCAGCAGTGAACTAGCGGGGGGCTACAATGAGCAGTTCTTC
CDR3: CASSELAGGYNEQFF

D: -
V: TRBV7-6
J: TRBJ2-7
size: -
DNA: TGTGCCAGCAGCCCCGCAGGGAGGAAGCAGTACTTC
CDR3: CASSPAGRKQYF

D: TRBD2
V: TRBV6-5
J: TRBJ2-7
size: -
DNA: TGTGCCAGCAGTTACTCGAGATCCGGGGGGGTCCACGAGCAGTACTTC
CDR3: CASSYSRSGGVHEQYF

D: -
V: TRBV6-6
J: TRBJ1-1
size: few
DNA: TGTGCCAGCATTGGGACAATAACTGAAGCTTTCTTT
CDR3: CASIGTITEAFF

D: TRBD1
V: TRBV7-8
J: TRBJ1-2
size: -
DNA: TGTGCCAGCAGCTTAGACAGGGGGCCGGAAGGCTACACCTTC
CDR3: CASSLDRGPEGYTF

D: TRBD2
V: TRBV6-5
J: TRBJ2-1
size: -
DNA: TGTGCCAGCAGCTCCTGGGGAGGGGACTACAATGAGCAGTTCTTC
CDR3: CASSSWGGDYNEQFF

D: -
V: TRBV4-1
J: TRBJ1-1
size: -
DNA: TGCGCCAGCAGCCAACTTCGTGGGGCCCTTAACACTGAAGCTTTCTTT
CDR3: CASSQLRGALNTEAFF

D: TRBD1
V: TRBV13
J: TRBJ1-1
size: -
DNA: TGTGCCAGCAGCGAACAGGGGGCTGAGGAAGCTTTCTTT
CDR3: CASSEQGAEEAFF

D: TRBD1
V: TRBV6-1
J: TRBJ2-5
size: -
DNA: TGTGCCAGCAGTGCCATTTCAGGGGGCAAGCGGCAAGAGACCCAGTACTTC
CDR3: CASSAISGGKRQETQYF

D: TRBD1
V: TRBV5-1
J: TRBJ1-1
size: once
DNA: TGCGCCAGCAGCCCCGGACAGGGGATGGGGGACACTGAAGCTTTCTTT
CDR3: CASSPGQGMGDTEAFF

D: TRBD1
V: TRBV27
J: TRBJ1-6
size: -
DNA: TGTGCCAGCGGGGAGGACAGGACGAGTTATAATTCACCCCTCCACTTT
CDR3: CASGEDRTSYNSPLHF

D: -
V: TRBV19
J: TRBJ1-5
size: once
DNA: TGTGCCAGTAGTGGGGACAACACAAGCAATCAGCCCCAGCATTTT
CDR3: CASSGDNTSNQPQHF

D: -
V: TRBV7-2
J: TRBJ2-1
size: -
DNA: TGTGCCAGCAGCTTATCCCACACCGGGAACTACAATGAGCAGTTCTTC
CDR3: CASSLSHTGNYNEQFF

D: -
V: TRBV4-1
J: TRBJ2-5
size: -
DNA: TGCGCCAGCAGCCATACCCCAGGGACCCAGTACTTC
CDR3: CASSHTPGTQYF

D: TRBD2
V: TRBV27
J: TRBJ2-2
size: once
DNA: TGTGCCAGCAGTTTATGGGGGGGTAGGGAGCTGTTTTTT
CDR3: CASSLWGGRELFF

D: -
V: TRBV27
J: TRBJ1-1
size: -
DNA: TGTGCCAGCAGTTTACAGGGCGGGGGCACTGAAGCTTTCTTT
CDR3: CASSLQGGGTEAFF

D: TRBD1
V: TRBV29-1
J: TRBJ2-3
size: -
DNA: TGCGGGACCCCCGGGACAGGGTTGTATACGCAGTATTTT
CDR3: CGTPGTGLYTQYF

D: -
V: TRBV7-9
J: TRBJ1-5
size: -
DNA: TGTGCCAGCAGCTTAAATGCAGCAGGAAGGGGAAATCAGCCCCAGCATTTT
CDR3: CASSLNAAGRGNQPQHF

D: -
V: TRBV6-5
J: TRBJ2-7
size: few
DNA: TGTGCCAGCAGTTACTCCCCCGCGGCCGAGCAGTACTTC
CDR3: CASSYSPAAEQYF

D: -
V: TRBV28
J: TRBJ2-3
size: -
DNA: TGTGCCAGCAGTTCAGGGTTGGGCACAGATACGCAGTATTTT
CDR3: CASSSGLGTDTQYF

D: -
V: TRBV5-6
J: TRBJ2-3
size: few
DNA: TGTGCCAGCAGCAGGGGTGATACGCAGTATTTT
CDR3: CASSRGDTQYF

D: -
V: TRBV9
J: TRBJ2-1
size: once
DNA: TGTGCCAGCAGCGTAGGGGAGAGGGGGGGTTCCTACAATGAGCAGTTCTTC
CDR3: CASSVGERGGSYNEQFF

D: TRBD2
V: TRBV29-1
J: TRBJ2-1
size: -
DNA: TGCAGCGTTGACCCAGGACTAGCTGAGCAGTTCTTC
CDR3: CSVDPGLAEQFF

D: TRBD2
V: TRBV2
J: TRBJ2-3
size: -
DNA: TGTGCCAGCAGTGAAATAGCGGGGGGCCTAGATACGCAGTATTTT
CDR3: CASSEIAGGLDTQYF

D: -
V: TRBV10-1
J: TRBJ2-3
size: -
DNA: TGCGCCAGCAGTGAGAGAACTAGCACAGATACGCAGTATTTT
CDR3: CASSERTSTDTQYF

D: TRBD1
V: TRBV19
J: TRBJ1-2
size: -
DNA: TGTGCCAGTAGCCGGGAGGTCCTTGGACAGGGGAACTATGGCTACACCTTC
CDR3: CASSREVLGQGNYGYTF

D: TRBD1
V: TRBV27
J: TRBJ1-3
size: -
DNA: TGTGCCAGCAGTTTACAGGGGGATGGAAACACCATATATTTT
CDR3: CASSLQGDGNTIYF